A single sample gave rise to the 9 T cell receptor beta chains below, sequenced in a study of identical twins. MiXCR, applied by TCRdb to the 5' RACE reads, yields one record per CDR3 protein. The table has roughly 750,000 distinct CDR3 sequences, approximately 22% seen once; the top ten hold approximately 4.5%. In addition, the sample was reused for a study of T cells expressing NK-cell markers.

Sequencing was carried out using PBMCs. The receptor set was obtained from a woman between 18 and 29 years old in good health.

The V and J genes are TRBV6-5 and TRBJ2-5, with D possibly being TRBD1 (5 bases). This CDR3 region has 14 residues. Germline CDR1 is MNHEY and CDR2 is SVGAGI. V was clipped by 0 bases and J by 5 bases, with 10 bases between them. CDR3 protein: CASSYSQGGETQYF. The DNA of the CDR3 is TGTGCCAGCAGTTACTCTCAGGGTGGGGAGACCCAGTACTTC.

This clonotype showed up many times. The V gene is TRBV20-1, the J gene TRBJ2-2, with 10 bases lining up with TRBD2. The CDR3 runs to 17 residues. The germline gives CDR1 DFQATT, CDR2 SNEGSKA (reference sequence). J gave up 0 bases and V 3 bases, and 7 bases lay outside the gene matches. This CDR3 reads CSARETSGLSNTGELFF. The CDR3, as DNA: TGCAGTGCTAGGGAGACTAGCGGGCTATCGAACACCGGGGAGCTGTTTTTT.

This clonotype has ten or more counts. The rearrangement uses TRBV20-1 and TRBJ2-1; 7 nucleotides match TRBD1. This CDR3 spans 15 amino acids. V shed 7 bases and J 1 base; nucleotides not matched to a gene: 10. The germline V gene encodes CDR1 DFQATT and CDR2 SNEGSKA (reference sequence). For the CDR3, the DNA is TGCAGTGGGGGTATAGTCAGGGGGTCCTACAATGAGCAGTTCTTC. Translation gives CSGGIVRGSYNEQFF.

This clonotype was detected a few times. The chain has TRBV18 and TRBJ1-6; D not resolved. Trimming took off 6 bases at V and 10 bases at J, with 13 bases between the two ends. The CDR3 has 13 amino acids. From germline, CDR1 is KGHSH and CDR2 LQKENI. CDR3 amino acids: CASSPGLDSPLHF. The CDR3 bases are TGTGCCAGCTCCCCTGGACTCGACTCACCCCTCCACTTT.

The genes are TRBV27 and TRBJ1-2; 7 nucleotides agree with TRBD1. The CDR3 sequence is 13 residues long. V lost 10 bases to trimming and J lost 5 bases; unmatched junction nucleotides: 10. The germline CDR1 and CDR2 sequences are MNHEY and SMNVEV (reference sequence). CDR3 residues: CATTAGTAYGYTF. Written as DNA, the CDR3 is TGTGCCACCACAGCTGGGACAGCATATGGCTACACCTTC.

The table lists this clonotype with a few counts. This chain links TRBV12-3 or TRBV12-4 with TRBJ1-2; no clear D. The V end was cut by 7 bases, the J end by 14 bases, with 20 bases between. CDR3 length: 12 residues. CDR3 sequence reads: CASTRNRMYATF. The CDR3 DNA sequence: TGTGCCAGCACACGGAACCGAATGTACGCTACCTTC.

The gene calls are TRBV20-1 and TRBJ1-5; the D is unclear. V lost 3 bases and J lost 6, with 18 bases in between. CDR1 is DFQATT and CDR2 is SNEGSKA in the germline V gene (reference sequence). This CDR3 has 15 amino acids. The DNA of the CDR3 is TGCAGTGCTAGCGTCATAGGCCCTCCGGGTCAGCCCCAGCATTTT. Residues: CSASVIGPPGQPQHF.

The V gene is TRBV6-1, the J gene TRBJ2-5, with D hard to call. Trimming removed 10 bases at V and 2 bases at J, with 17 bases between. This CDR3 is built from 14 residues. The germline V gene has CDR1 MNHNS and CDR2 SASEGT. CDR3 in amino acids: CATRPRRPQETQYF. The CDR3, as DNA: TGTGCCACCCGCCCCCGCAGACCTCAAGAGACCCAGTACTTC.

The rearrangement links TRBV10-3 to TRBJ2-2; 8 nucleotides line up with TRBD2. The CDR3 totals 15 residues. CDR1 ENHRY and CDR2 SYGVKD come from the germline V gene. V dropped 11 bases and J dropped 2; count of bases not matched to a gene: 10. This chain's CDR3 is CASQSGGINTGELFF. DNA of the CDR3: TGTGCCTCCCAGAGCGGGGGTATCAACACCGGGGAGCTGTTTTTT.